These 23 T cell receptor beta chains were sequenced from one sample in a study of T cell clonality in common variable immunodeficiency. Study-wide results and limits: In common variable immunodeficiency, TCR beta chains reportedly carried fewer deletions and N-nucleotide insertions.

Sequencing used immunoSEQ multiplex PCR; TCRdb keeps in-frame clones, though not all of them. The sample contains 25,000 to 35,000 clones, none occurring once; approximately 5.4% lies in the top ten. Their specific antigens are unknown. Sequencing was done on a sample of peripheral blood mononuclear cells. These receptor sequences come from a human donor with common variable immunodeficiency.

In the case of this clone: The CDR3 end is not reached by the read, which stops 3 residues before it; the germline J gene fills it in. V usage is TRBV18 and J usage is TRBJ2-1; D may be TRBD2 (6 bases). Trimming took 1 base from V and 0 from J, leaving 10 bases between them. The CDR3 totals 16 residues. Germline V gene data show CDR1 as KGHSH and CDR2 as LQKENI. The sequenced part of the CDR3 DNA is TGTGCCAGCTCACCACTTTCCGGGGGCTCCTACAATGAG. It encodes CASSPLSGGSYNE. The entire CDR3 sequence reads CASSPLSGGSYNEQFF.

This clone was observed at least ten times. The CDR3 extends 3 residues past the end of the read, so its final part is completed from the germline J gene. The rearrangement links TRBV5-1 to TRBJ1-2; tentatively, D is TRBD1 (5 bases). Trimming stripped 5 bases from V and 5 bases from J, with 13 bases between. The length of the CDR3 is 13 residues. CDR1 is SGHRS and CDR2 is YFSETQ in the germline V gene. The sequenced CDR3 bases are TGCGCCAGCAGGCCAGTCCAGGGTTATGGC. It yields the protein CASRPVQGYG. The entire CDR3 protein is CASRPVQGYGYTF.

This clone appeared many times. The read ends 3 residues before the CDR3 terminus; that terminus is restored from the germline J gene. The chain couples TRBV6-1 to TRBJ2-5, with D possibly TRBD1 on 6 matching bases. CDR1 is MNHNS, CDR2 SASEGT, per germline. V was shortened by 4 bases and J by 7 bases, with 16 bases between the two germline ends. This CDR3 has 14 amino acids. CDR3 in amino acids: CASSGGQVRGTQYF. CDR3 DNA, as far as it was read: TGTGCCAGCAGTGGGGGACAAGTAAGGGGGACC.

This clone showed up just a few times. The read is 3 residues too short to cover the CDR3 end, so that end is filled in from the germline J gene. The chain employs TRBV6-1 and TRBJ2-7; 7 bases match TRBD1. V trimming: 3 bases; J trimming: 2 bases; junction bases outside the gene matches: 10. The CDR3 runs to 16 residues. Germline assignment: CDR1 MNHNS and CDR2 SASEGT. The CDR3 reads CASSEGPGGLAYEQYF. The DNA read from the CDR3 is TGTGCCAGCAGTGAGGGCCCAGGGGGTCTTGCCTACGAG.

A few counts support this clone. The read terminates 3 residues before the CDR3 end, so the remaining end is supplied by the germline J gene. The genes are TRBV18 and TRBJ2-5; D gene unclear. Germline CDR1 KGHSH, CDR2 LQKENI. The CDR3 totals 12 residues. V was cut by 2 bases and J by 5 bases, with 6 bases left in between. The CDR3 DNA, read in part, is TGTGCCAGCTCACCAAGGGTGGAGACC. It translates to CASSPRVET. The entire CDR3 reads CASSPRVETQYF. The variable domain in full, completed from reference TRBV18 and TRBJ2-5, reads NAGVMQNPRHLVRRRGQEARLRCSPMKGHSHVYWYRQLPEEGLKFMVYLQKENIIDESGMPKERFSAEFPKEGPSILRIQQVVRGDSAAYFCASSPRVETQYFGPGTRLLVL.

This clone was seen only a few times. Sequencing ends 3 residues short of the CDR3 end; the germline J gene provides the rest. The J gene is TRBJ2-5, the V gene TRBV14; no clear D gene. The CDR3 covers 13 residues. Looked up from germline, CDR1 is SGHDN and CDR2 is FVKESK. Trimming left V 1 base short and J 4 bases short, with 7 bases between. The CDR3 is CASSQGNRETQYF. The covered CDR3 bases are TGTGCCAGCAGCCAAGGAAATAGAGAGACC.

This clone has just a few counts. Read data end 3 residues before the CDR3 end; the end is taken from the germline J gene. The V call is TRBV7-2, the J call TRBJ1-2; D uncertain. The germline V gene has CDR1 SGHTA and CDR2 FQGNSA. The CDR3 extends over 14 amino acids. The CDR3 protein is CASSIRLEGQGYTF. CDR3 DNA, as far as it was read: TGTGCCAGCAGTATCCGGCTGGAGGGCCAAGGC. Combining the CDR3 with reference TRBV7-2 and TRBJ1-2 gives the whole variable domain GAGVSQSPSNKVTEKGKDVELRCDPISGHTALYWYRQSLGQGLEFLIYFQGNSAPDKSGLPSDRFSAERTGGSVSTLTIQRTQQEDSAVYLCASSIRLEGQGYTFGSGTRLTVV.

In its sample, this clone was seen many times. The observed sequence ends 3 residues before the CDR3 terminus, with the missing tail filled in from the germline J gene. This chain connects TRBV5-3 to TRBJ2-3; TRBD2 matches at 7 bases. TRBV5-3 is recorded as an ORF, its role being uncertain. CDR3 length: 15 amino acids. The V and J ends lost 4 bases and 2 bases, in that order; junction bases with no gene match: 7. The CDR3 spells CARSPTGTITDTQYF. The DNA read from the CDR3 is TGTGCCAGAAGCCCCACCGGGACTATCACAGATACG.

As regards this clone: The observed sequence ends 3 residues before the CDR3 terminus, with the missing tail filled in from the germline J gene. The V call is TRBV2, the J call TRBJ1-1; D ambiguous. Germline lookup yields CDR1 SNHLY and CDR2 FYNNEI. The CDR3 sequence is 12 residues long. The sequenced CDR3 bases are TGTGCCAGCAGCGGCAAGCGGGTCCGG. This sequence encodes CASSGKRVR. The complete CDR3 sequence is CASSGKRVRAFF.

By sample share, this clone is medium-sized. The read stops 3 residues short of the end of the CDR3; the missing end is completed from the germline J gene. The chain has TRBV20-1 and TRBJ2-2; 7 bases are shared with TRBD1. Trimming removed 0 bases from V and 5 bases from J; junction bases left unmatched: 12. The CDR3 runs 17 residues. Germline V CDR1 and CDR2: DFQATT, SNEGSKA (reference sequence). The covered CDR3 bases are TGCAGTGCTAGAGATAAGGGCGGACAGGTCTGGACCGGGGAG. It specifies CSARDKGGQVWTGE. The CDR3 in full is CSARDKGGQVWTGELFF.

Only a few counts were recorded for this clone. The read stops 3 residues short of the end of the CDR3; the missing end is completed from the germline J gene. The chain links TRBV6-2 or TRBV6-3 to TRBJ1-1; D unclear. Trimming removed 5 bases at V and 7 bases at J, with 11 bases between. This CDR3 comprises 12 residues. CDR1 is MNHEY and CDR2 is SVGEGT in the germline V gene. The CDR3 DNA, read in part, is TGTGCCAGCAGTGACATAAGAAATGAA. The encoded protein is CASSDIRNE. Given in full, the CDR3 is CASSDIRNEAFF.

Comments on this clone: The observed sequence ends 3 residues before the CDR3 terminus, with the missing tail filled in from the germline J gene. V usage is TRBV19 and J usage is TRBJ2-7; 8 bases align to TRBD1. The CDR3 runs to 14 residues. Germline V gene sequence: CDR1 LNHDA, CDR2 SQIVND (reference sequence). With V trimmed by 5 bases and J by 2 bases, 5 bases remained unmatched. The DNA read from the CDR3 is TGTGCCAGTAGTGCCGGGACAGGTACCTACGAG. Its translation is CASSAGTGTYE. The whole CDR3 reads CASSAGTGTYEQYF.

This clone was detected a few times. The sequence runs out 3 residues before the end of the CDR3; the remainder is reconstructed from the germline J gene. The genes are TRBV10-3 and TRBJ2-7; tentatively, D is TRBD1 (5 bases). The CDR3 extends over 12 amino acids. With 10 bases removed from V and 1 base from J, the gap between germline ends came to 11 bases. The germline V gene has CDR1 ENHRY and CDR2 SYGVKD. The CDR3 here is CATKTESYEQYF. Incomplete CDR3 DNA: TGTGCCACCAAGACAGAATCCTACGAG.

The sample holds a few counts of this clone. The read finishes 3 residues shy of the CDR3 end, and the germline J gene is used to complete it. V usage is TRBV19 and J usage is TRBJ1-2; D ambiguous. Per germline, CDR1 LNHDA and CDR2 SQIVND (reference sequence). V was pared by 0 bases and J by 5 bases, with 13 bases between. The CDR3 is 15 amino acids. The covered CDR3 bases are TGTGCCAGTAGTATAGATACGACTTTACAATATGGC. It codes for CASSIDTTLQYG. The complete CDR3 sequence is CASSIDTTLQYGYTF.

This clone was counted only a few times. The read stops 3 residues short of the end of the CDR3; the missing end is completed from the germline J gene. The chain combines TRBV6-2 or TRBV6-3 with TRBJ2-3, with a weak D call TRBD2 (5 bases). There are 14 residues in the CDR3. V gave up 2 bases and J gave up 4 bases, with 10 bases separating them. The germline gives CDR1 MNHEY, CDR2 SVGEGT. The CDR3 sequence is CASSYHTRADTQYF. The CDR3 bases that were read are TGTGCCAGCAGTTACCACACTAGGGCAGATACG.

About this clone: From the germline J gene comes the end of the CDR3, since the read stops 3 residues before it. V usage is TRBV7-6 and J usage is TRBJ1-6, with 9 positions matching TRBD1. With V trimmed by 8 bases and J by 10 bases, 6 bases remained unmatched. The CDR3 is 13 amino acids. CDR1 is SGHVS and CDR2 is FNYEAQ in the germline V gene. The CDR3: CASRRQGVSPLHF. The CDR3 DNA, read in part, is TGTGCCAGCCGAAGACAGGGGGTGTCACCC.

Remarks on this clone: Sequencing ends 3 residues short of the CDR3 end; the germline J gene provides the rest. The chain has TRBV30 and TRBJ2-5; 9 nucleotides line up with TRBD1. The germline gives CDR1 GTSNPN, CDR2 SVGIG (reference sequence). This CDR3 contains 15 residues. With V trimmed by 4 bases and J by 3 bases, 9 bases remained unmatched. The CDR3 reads CAWINRDREKETQYF. CDR3 DNA (partial): TGTGCCTGGATTAACCGGGACAGGGAAAAAGAGACC. The whole variable domain, filled in from reference TRBV30 and TRBJ2-5, reads SQTIHQWPATLVQPVGSPLSLECTVEGTSNPNLYWYRQAAGRGLQLLFYSVGIGQISSEVPQNLSASRPQDRQFILSSKKLLLSDSGFYLCAWINRDREKETQYFGPGTRLLVL.

For this clone: The sequence runs out 3 residues before the end of the CDR3; the remainder is reconstructed from the germline J gene. V gene TRBV6-1 combines with J gene TRBJ2-3; 8 bases map to TRBD2. CDR1 is MNHNS, CDR2 SASEGT, per germline. The CDR3 runs 16 residues. Trimming removed 3 bases from V and 8 bases from J; junction bases left unmatched: 13. CDR3 DNA (partial): TGTGCCAGCAGTGATAATCGGGGGGGGCCCCGTGGTACG. Its translation: CASSDNRGGPRGT. The whole CDR3 is CASSDNRGGPRGTQYF.

A few counts support this clone. The CDR3 is cut off 3 residues early in the read; its end comes from the germline J gene. The genes are TRBV23-1 and TRBJ2-3, with D possibly matching TRBD1 (6 bases). TRBV23-1 is classed as an ORF, of uncertain function. Trimming cost V 4 bases and J 0 bases, with 14 bases left between them. CDR3 length: 16 amino acids. The CDR3 region is CASSLSGAGSTDTQYF. CDR3 DNA (partial): TGCGCCAGCAGTCTTTCAGGGGCAGGGAGCACAGATACG.

In this sample, this clone turned up a few times. The read terminates 3 residues ahead of where the CDR3 ends, so the germline J gene completes it. The gene calls are TRBV19 and TRBJ1-1, with 7 bases fitting TRBD1. This CDR3 region has 14 residues. Germline loops: CDR1 LNHDA, CDR2 SQIVND (reference sequence). The junction had 5 bases not matched to a gene; V was cut back by 3 bases and J by 4 bases. The CDR3 DNA, read in part, is TGTGCCAGTAGTATCACAGGGGTGGGCACTGAA. The encoded protein is CASSITGVGTE. The complete CDR3 sequence is CASSITGVGTEAFF.

Regarding this clone: The read ends 3 residues shy of where the CDR3 ends; the end is completed using the germline J gene. The chain joins TRBV7-2 to TRBJ1-4; 9 nucleotides agree with TRBD1. CDR3 size: 14 residues. Trimming cost V 6 bases and J 8 bases; bases outside gene matches: 7. Germline values: CDR1 SGHTA, CDR2 FQGNSA. CDR3 bases read: TGTGCCAGCAGTAACGACAGGGGGGGAGAAAAA. The encoded protein is CASSNDRGGEK. The CDR3 as a whole reads CASSNDRGGEKLFF.

Only a few counts were recorded for this clone. The read comes to an end 3 residues before the CDR3 does, leaving the germline J gene to fill in the end. V and J are TRBV30 and TRBJ1-1, with D possibly being TRBD1 (5 bases). Trimming cost V 0 bases and J 6 bases, with 11 bases left between them. Germline lookup yields CDR1 GTSNPN and CDR2 SVGIG (reference sequence). The CDR3 is 13 residues long. The CDR3 region is CAWSVGRGAEAFF. The sequenced CDR3 bases are TGTGCCTGGAGTGTAGGGAGGGGTGCTGAA.

This clone was seen only a few times. The DNA ends 3 residues before the CDR3 does, and the rest of the CDR3 is filled in from the germline J gene. This specimen includes other DNA sequences encoding the same CDR3. This chain connects TRBV19 to TRBJ2-1; D is possibly TRBD1 or TRBD2 (5 bases each). The CDR3 spans 17 residues. Germline values: CDR1 LNHDA, CDR2 SQIVND (reference sequence). V was shortened by 3 bases and J by 8 bases, with 23 bases between the two germline ends. CDR3 bases read: TGTGCCAGTAGTATCTACCTTAACCGGGCGAGGGGCGATGAG. Translating gives CASSIYLNRARGDE. The full CDR3 is CASSIYLNRARGDEQFF.